A single sample gave rise to the 32 T cell receptor beta chains below, sequenced in a study of T cell changes during pregnancy in multiple sclerosis. Profiling relied on immunoSEQ multiplex PCR, and the TCRdb table lists in-frame clones only, not all of them. Among 25,000 to 35,000 clones, 85% to 90% were seen once, and the ten largest hold about 0.5%. The sample here was CD4+ T cells from peripheral blood mononuclear cells, taken in the third trimester of pregnancy. The source of these receptors is a female donor in good health, enrolled as a control in a pregnancy study.

This chain joins TRBV6-5 and TRBJ1-1, with 8 bases fitting TRBD1. Germline values: CDR1 MNHEY, CDR2 SVGAGI. Losses at the gene ends were 10 bases for V and 5 bases for J; bases not matched to a gene: 12. The CDR3 is 14 residues long. The CDR3 region is CAIRDGQGGTEAFF. The CDR3 DNA is TGTGCCATCAGGGACGGACAGGGTGGGACTGAAGCTTTCTTT.

V and J are TRBV5-1 and TRBJ1-6; no clear D. Trimming removed 4 bases from V and 9 bases from J, with 14 bases in between. Per the germline V gene, CDR1 is SGHRS and CDR2 is YFSETQ. The CDR3 extends over 14 amino acids. CDR3 nucleotide sequence: TGCGCCAGCAGCACCGCGGAAGTCGGTTCACCCCTCCACTTT. Protein: CASSTAEVGSPLHF.

The V call is TRBV11-2, the J call TRBJ1-2, with 9 bases that match TRBD1. Per the germline V gene, CDR1 is SGHAT and CDR2 is FQNNGV. CDR3 length equals 14 residues. V lost 5 bases to trimming and J lost 6 bases; unmatched junction nucleotides: 7. In nucleotides, the CDR3 is TGTGCCAGCAGCCCACTAGGACAGGGGAATGGCTACACCTTC. Its protein product is CASSPLGQGNGYTF.

This chain joins TRBV11-2 and TRBJ2-1; 13 bases agree with TRBD2. The junction had 14 bases not matched to a gene; V was cut back by 4 bases and J by 5 bases. Germline V gene lookup returns CDR1 SGHAT and CDR2 FQNNGV. The CDR3 sequence is 19 residues long. This CDR3 is CASSSDIRLAGGFHNEQFF. The CDR3 nucleotides read TGTGCCAGCAGCTCGGACATTAGACTAGCGGGGGGTTTCCACAATGAGCAGTTCTTC.

The V and J genes are TRBV20-1 and TRBJ2-3; no firm D call. Germline V gives CDR1 DFQATT, CDR2 SNEGSKA (reference sequence). V was clipped by 8 bases and J by 5 bases, with 11 bases between them. The CDR3 runs to 11 residues. CDR3 DNA sequence: TGCAGTTTTTTAGCTGGAGATACGCAGTATTTT. It translates to CSFLAGDTQYF.

The chain uses TRBV9 and TRBJ1-5; D is perhaps TRBD1 (6 bases). Germline V gene sequence: CDR1 SGDLS, CDR2 YYNGEE. This CDR3 is built from 15 residues. The germline V and J ends were trimmed by 3 bases and 4 bases, with 14 bases remaining between them. CDR3 coding DNA: TGTGCCAGCAGCGCCCCGGGACACCCAAATCAGCCCCAGCATTTT. Its protein is CASSAPGHPNQPQHF. The entire variable domain, with the rest obtained from reference TRBV9 and TRBJ1-5, is as follows: DSGVTQTPKHLITATGQRVTLRCSPRSGDLSVYWYQQSLDQGLQFLIQYYNGEERAKGNILERFSAQQFPDLHSELNLSSLELGDSALYFCASSAPGHPNQPQHFGDGTRLSIL.

The chain uses TRBV10-3 and TRBJ1-2; D might be TRBD1 (6 bases). Trimming took 6 bases from V and 4 from J, leaving 12 bases between them. The CDR3 is 13 amino acids. Germline CDR1 is ENHRY and CDR2 is SYGVKD. In nucleotides, the CDR3 is TGTGCCATCAGGCCGGGACAACTCTATGGCTACACCTTC. It is translated as CAIRPGQLYGYTF.

This chain joins TRBV7-2 and TRBJ1-2, with D possibly matching TRBD1 (5 bases). CDR1 SGHTA and CDR2 FQGNSA come from the germline V gene. V shed 1 base and J shed 8 bases, with 17 bases lying between them. This CDR3 is 15 amino acids long. CDR3 protein: CASSLDPQGTRGYTF. CDR3 nucleotides: TGTGCCAGCAGCTTAGATCCCCAGGGTACGCGCGGCTACACCTTC.

This chain links TRBV19 with TRBJ2-7, with 9 nucleotides matching TRBD2. The CDR3 covers 14 residues. With 3 bases clipped from V and 3 bases from J, the junction kept 3 bases outside the gene matches. Germline V lookup: CDR1 LNHDA, CDR2 SQIVND (reference sequence). CDR3 nucleotide sequence: TGTGCCAGTAGTATGATTAGCGGGGGCTACGAGCAGTACTTC. This gives the protein CASSMISGGYEQYF.

J is TRBJ1-1 and V is TRBV4-1, with 9 bases identical to TRBD1. The junction had 11 bases not matched to a gene; V was cut back by 5 bases and J by 7 bases. Germline CDR1 and CDR2: MGHRA and YSYEKL. CDR3 length: 15 amino acids. The CDR3 here is CASSSRDRDVVEAFF. CDR3 sequence (DNA): TGCGCCAGCAGCTCCCGGGACAGGGATGTTGTTGAAGCTTTCTTT.

The V call is TRBV7-8, the J call TRBJ2-2; D may be TRBD2 (5 bases). The CDR3 loop spans 14 amino acids. V lost 5 bases and J 7 bases, leaving 14 bases between the germline ends. Per the germline V gene, CDR1 is SGHVS and CDR2 is FQNEAQ. The CDR3 nucleotides read TGTGCCAGCAGCCCGGGCCAGCGGTTCGGGGAGCTGTTTTTT. It specifies CASSPGQRFGELFF.

The chain recombines TRBV19 with TRBJ2-7; D might be TRBD1 (5 bases). This CDR3 region has 14 residues. Germline V gene sequence: CDR1 LNHDA, CDR2 SQIVND (reference sequence). With 0 bases removed from V and 4 bases from J, the gap between germline ends came to 10 bases. The CDR3 loop is CASSIDRQSYEQYF. In nucleotides, the CDR3 is TGTGCCAGTAGTATAGATCGACAGAGTTACGAGCAGTACTTC.

The V gene is TRBV30, the J gene TRBJ2-2, with D perhaps matching TRBD1 (5 bases). Germline V gene data show CDR1 as GTSNPN and CDR2 as SVGIG (reference sequence). V lost 8 bases, J lost 6 bases, and 13 bases lay in between. This CDR3 contains 12 residues. The DNA of the CDR3 is TGTGCCGGCGCCAGGGCGGCCGGGGAGCTGTTTTTT. It specifies CAGARAAGELFF.

The chain is built from TRBV19 and TRBJ1-1, with 8 bases identical to TRBD1. The CDR3 totals 14 residues. The germline V gene encodes CDR1 LNHDA and CDR2 SQIVND (reference sequence). Unmatched junction bases numbered 4, after V lost 5 bases and J lost 2 bases. The CDR3 here is CASSVGQGNTEAFF. CDR3 bases: TGTGCCAGTAGTGTAGGACAGGGAAACACTGAAGCTTTCTTT.

The rearrangement links TRBV19 to TRBJ1-2, with no clear D. Germline values: CDR1 LNHDA, CDR2 SQIVND (reference sequence). This CDR3 has 11 amino acids. The V end was cut by 1 base, the J end by 8 bases, with 5 bases between. The CDR3 region has the DNA TGTGCCAGTAGTATAGGAGGGGGCTACACCTTC. As protein: CASSIGGGYTF.

V and J are TRBV6-5 and TRBJ1-5; D is unclear. CDR3 length equals 15 residues. Trimming stripped 5 bases from V and 6 bases from J, with 17 bases between. CDR1 and CDR2 from the germline V gene are MNHEY and SVGAGI. CDR3: CASSTLSGAIQPQHF. In nucleotides, the CDR3 is TGTGCCAGCAGTACCCTTTCCGGAGCAATTCAGCCCCAGCATTTT.

This clone was detected once. The chain is built from TRBV27 and TRBJ1-2, with D unresolved. Germline V gene lookup returns CDR1 MNHEY and CDR2 SMNVEV (reference sequence). The CDR3 loop spans 17 amino acids. Trimming shortened V by 6 bases and J by 3 bases, and 23 bases separated the two germline ends. CDR3 DNA sequence: TGTGCCAGCAGGGCCTTGGGAGCGAAGGACGCTTACTATGGCTACACCTTC. Amino acid sequence: CASRALGAKDAYYGYTF.

The chain carries TRBV5-1 and TRBJ2-3, with 7 bases that match TRBD2. This CDR3 contains 15 residues. V gave up 5 bases and J gave up 0 bases; unmatched junction bases: 6. CDR1 SGHRS and CDR2 YFSETQ come from the germline V gene. CDR3 residues: CASRITSESTDTQYF. The CDR3 region has the DNA TGCGCCAGCAGAATTACTAGCGAGAGCACAGATACGCAGTATTTT.

This chain links TRBV6-5 with TRBJ1-4; TRBD1 aligns across 8 bases. Looked up from germline, CDR1 is MNHEY and CDR2 is SVGAGI. The V segment lost 4 bases and the J segment 10 bases; nucleotides outside the gene matches: 14. CDR3 size: 16 residues. The DNA of the CDR3 is TGTGCCAGCAGTTTCCTACCGCAGGGGGCAATAGGAAAACTGTTTTTT. Its translation: CASSFLPQGAIGKLFF.

This chain links TRBV21-1 with TRBJ1-3. TRBV21-1 represents a pseudogene. This CDR3 has 17 residues. This chain's CDR3 is CASSKVGGAPSGNTIYF. The CDR3 DNA reads TGTGCCAGCAGCAAAGTGGGGGGGGCCCCCTCTGGAAACACCATATATTTT.

Comment on this clone: Possible read error: a much larger clone is one base away. This sequence joins TRBV28 and TRBJ1-2, with TRBD1 matching over 8 bases. The CDR3 is 13 residues long. The junction had 0 bases not matched to a gene; V was cut back by 4 bases and J by 2 bases. Germline V lookup: CDR1 MDHEN, CDR2 SYDVKM. As DNA, the CDR3 is TGTGCCAGCAGTTGGACAGGGAACTATGGCTACACCTTC. It encodes CASSWTGNYGYTF.

The chain carries TRBV7-9 and TRBJ1-1, with 7 bases lining up with TRBD1. The V and J ends lost 11 bases and 8 bases, in that order; junction bases with no gene match: 8. The CDR3 loop spans 11 amino acids. CDR1 and CDR2 (germline): SEHNR, FQNEAQ (reference sequence). CDR3 DNA sequence: TGTGCCGGAAAGGACAGGCAGGAAGCTTTCTTT. Translation: CAGKDRQEAFF.

The chain couples TRBV5-1 to TRBJ2-5; 8 bases agree with TRBD2. The V and J ends lost 3 bases and 6 bases, in that order; junction bases with no gene match: 7. CDR1 is SGHRS, CDR2 YFSETQ, per germline. The CDR3 extends over 14 amino acids. CDR3 bases: TGCGCCAGCAGCTCGGGGGGGGATGGAAAGACCCAGTACTTC. Its translation is CASSSGGDGKTQYF.

The chain recombines TRBV6-4 with TRBJ2-1; TRBD2 agrees at 11 bases. The length of the CDR3 is 14 residues. CDR1 is MRHNA and CDR2 is SNTAGT in the germline V gene. Trimming cost V 10 bases and J 7 bases; bases outside gene matches: 9. Here the CDR3 DNA reads TGTGCCACCTCAATAGCGGGAGGGCGGAATGAGCAGTTCTTC. Protein product: CATSIAGGRNEQFF.

The chain couples TRBV13 to TRBJ2-3; 13 nucleotides line up with TRBD2. V trimming: 4 bases; J trimming: 6 bases; junction bases outside the gene matches: 7. There are 16 residues in the CDR3. Germline values: CDR1 PRHDT, CDR2 FYEKMQ (reference sequence). Here the CDR3 reads CASSSISLAGGDTQYF. Written as DNA, the CDR3 is TGTGCCAGCAGCTCAATCTCACTAGCGGGGGGGGATACGCAGTATTTT.

The chain has TRBV19 and TRBJ2-7; D is perhaps TRBD1 (7 bases). The CDR3 sequence is 15 residues long. Germline values: CDR1 LNHDA, CDR2 SQIVND (reference sequence). The V end lost 4 bases, the J end lost 2 bases, and 15 bases lay between the germline ends. The CDR3 is CASSTRGAATYEQYF. DNA for the CDR3: TGTGCCAGTAGTACCAGGGGGGCCGCGACCTACGAGCAGTACTTC.

The chain carries TRBV7-2 and TRBJ2-1, with 11 positions matching TRBD2. Germline V gene data show CDR1 as SGHTA and CDR2 as FQGNSA. V was clipped by 0 bases and J by 4 bases; unmatched bases: 5. This CDR3 is 17 amino acids long. CDR3 region: CASSLARSSGGYNEQFF. DNA for the CDR3: TGTGCCAGCAGCTTAGCGCGGTCTAGCGGGGGGTACAATGAGCAGTTCTTC.

The CDR3 reads CAWSPPSGSIPYNEQFF. In nucleotides, the CDR3 is TGTGCCTGGAGTCCCCCTAGCGGGAGTATCCCCTACAATGAGCAGTTCTTC. This chain connects TRBV30 to TRBJ2-1, with TRBD2 matching 10 bases. With 2 bases clipped from V and 2 bases from J, the junction kept 9 bases outside the gene matches. The CDR3 is made up of 17 amino acids. Germline CDR1 and CDR2: GTSNPN and SVGIG (reference sequence).

This clone was picked up one time. The chain employs TRBV4-3 and TRBJ2-5; D gene ambiguous. Deletions cut 0 bases from V and 5 bases from J, with 10 bases between. This CDR3 comprises 14 residues. From germline, CDR1 is LGHNA and CDR2 YSLEER. CDR3 sequence: CASSQDVRSETQYF. In DNA, the CDR3 is TGCGCCAGCAGCCAAGATGTGAGGTCGGAGACCCAGTACTTC.

V is TRBV29-1 and J is TRBJ2-3, with 11 bases aligning to TRBD2. CDR1 and CDR2 from the germline V gene are SQVTM and ANQGSEA. The J segment lost 3 bases and the V segment lost 4 bases, leaving 9 bases of the junction unmatched. The CDR3 covers 16 residues. The chain's CDR3 is CSVGFTSGSRTDTQYF. CDR3 sequence (DNA): TGCAGCGTTGGTTTTACTAGCGGGAGTCGAACAGATACGCAGTATTTT.

The rearrangement links TRBV5-4 to TRBJ1-1, with TRBD1 as a possible D gene (6 bases). Germline V gene sequence: CDR1 SGHNT, CDR2 YYREEE (reference sequence). The V end lost 2 bases, the J end lost 0 bases, and 11 bases lay between the germline ends. The CDR3 is 15 residues long. CDR3 protein: CASSFGGGLNTEAFF. The CDR3 coding sequence is TGTGCCAGCAGCTTTGGCGGGGGCCTGAACACTGAAGCTTTCTTT.

The gene calls are TRBV6-5 and TRBJ2-7; 11 bases are a match to TRBD2. Trimming removed 2 bases from V and 4 bases from J; junction bases left unmatched: 1. Germline assignment: CDR1 MNHEY and CDR2 SVGAGI. The CDR3 is 14 amino acids. The CDR3 loop is CASSYTSGSYEQYF. The CDR3 DNA reads as TGTGCCAGCAGTTACACTAGCGGGAGTTACGAGCAGTACTTC.